This T cell receptor beta chain was recovered during a study of blood T cell repertoires in COVID-19. Study in general: Sites in the United States, Italy and Spain provided acute and convalescent COVID-19 samples. PBMCs, B-cell-depleted T cells, or T cells were the source of the cDNA or gDNA that made up the material.

The CDR3 runs to 15 residues. Germline CDR1 and CDR2: MDHEN and SYDVKM. Trimming took 6 bases from V and 6 from J; bases not matched to a gene: 11. In the original analysis: Quantification of nucleated cells was approximated via reference gene primer amplification. Only in-frame clones appear in the TCRdb table, and some are missing; sequencing was by immunoSEQ multiplex PCR. V and J calls and clone size are as listed in that table; D and trimming were resolved from the DNA. Here the sample spans about 53,000 clones, about 76% being singletons. This clone was observed a handful of times. The sequenced sample was peripheral blood. The V call is TRBV28, the J call TRBJ1-1; 9 positions match TRBD1. The clonotype originates from a man aged 70 or older with active or convalescent COVID-19. DNA of the CDR3: TGTGCCAGCAGCAAAAACAGGGGGCCAGGCCCTGAAGCTTTCTTT. Its protein is CASSKNRGPGPEAFF.